This entry lists 29 T cell receptor beta chains sequenced from one sample in a study of OX40 agonist ivuxolimab in advanced cancers. The protocol was immunoSEQ multiplex PCR, while the TCRdb copy is restricted to in-frame clones and leaves out a portion. Of some 69,000 clones in the sample, 80% to 95% were seen once. The starting material was CD4+ or CD8+ T cells sorted from blood, obtained in a trial of the OX40 agonist ivuxolimab. Source of these receptors: an adult with an advanced solid tumor such as melanoma, head and neck, liver or kidney cancer.

The CDR3 region has the DNA TGTGCCTGGAGTGTACTCGGAGGGAACCAAGAGACCCAGTACTTC. This sequence encodes CAWSVLGGNQETQYF. The rearrangement links TRBV30 to TRBJ2-5; the D gene is possibly TRBD2 (6 bases). Per the germline V gene, CDR1 is GTSNPN and CDR2 is SVGIG (reference sequence). Trimming removed 0 bases from V and 0 bases from J, with 11 bases in between. The CDR3 spans 15 residues.

V gene TRBV5-3 combines with J gene TRBJ2-3; 8 bases fit TRBD2. TRBV5-3 counts as an open reading frame of uncertain function. CDR3 length: 16 amino acids. J lost 2 bases, V lost 0 bases, and 5 bases had no gene match. The CDR3 sequence: CARSLGVAGTTDTQYF. The CDR3 DNA is TGTGCCAGAAGCTTGGGAGTAGCGGGGACCACAGATACGCAGTATTTT.

This chain uses TRBV5-1 with TRBJ2-7; TRBD1 matches 9 bases. Losses at the gene ends were 8 bases for V and 3 bases for J; bases not matched to a gene: 9. The CDR3 extends over 14 amino acids. Germline V lookup: CDR1 SGHRS, CDR2 YFSETQ. The CDR3 region has the DNA TGCGCCAGTGCTAGACAGGGGGGATTCTACGAGCAGTACTTC. Translated: CASARQGGFYEQYF.

The chain employs TRBV7-9 and TRBJ2-7; possible D gene TRBD1, 5 bases. CDR1 is SEHNR, CDR2 FQNEAQ, per germline (reference sequence). This CDR3 spans 18 amino acids. With 5 bases removed from V and 0 bases from J, the gap between germline ends came to 23 bases. CDR3 bases: TGTGCCAGCAGCAATTTAGGGGCCCCCACACCGTCCTCCTACGAGCAGTACTTC. Protein product: CASSNLGAPTPSSYEQYF.

The chain links TRBV30 to TRBJ1-3; D is uncertain. The germline V and J ends were trimmed by 3 bases and 4 bases, with 7 bases remaining between them. CDR1 GTSNPN and CDR2 SVGIG come from the germline V gene (reference sequence). The CDR3 totals 12 residues. CDR3 bases: TGTGCCTGGAGCTCGGACGGAAACACCATATATTTT. It specifies CAWSSDGNTIYF. The full variable domain, in which reference TRBV30 and TRBJ1-3 provide the parts outside the CDR3, is SQTIHQWPATLVQPVGSPLSLECTVEGTSNPNLYWYRQAAGRGLQLLFYSVGIGQISSEVPQNLSASRPQDRQFILSSKKLLLSDSGFYLCAWSSDGNTIYFGEGSWLTVV.

V gene TRBV2 combines with J gene TRBJ2-5, with D unresolved. The germline V gene has CDR1 SNHLY and CDR2 FYNNEI. The CDR3 has 13 amino acids. V lost 5 bases, J lost 2 bases, and 9 bases lay in between. CDR3 amino acids: CASSRIEQETQYF. Here the CDR3 DNA reads TGTGCCAGCAGTCGAATAGAGCAAGAGACCCAGTACTTC.

This chain uses TRBV30 with TRBJ1-2; tentative D call: TRBD1 (5 bases). Germline loops: CDR1 GTSNPN, CDR2 SVGIG (reference sequence). This CDR3 comprises 14 residues. Trimming removed 0 bases at V and 4 bases at J, with 12 bases between. The CDR3 DNA reads as TGTGCCTGGAGTGTACTCCCAGGGCCCTATGGCTACACCTTC. Translating it yields CAWSVLPGPYGYTF.

The V call is TRBV7-2, the J call TRBJ2-7; D may be TRBD2 (5 bases). The CDR3 is 13 amino acids. From germline, CDR1 is SGHTA and CDR2 FQGNSA. Deletions cut 5 bases from V and 2 bases from J, with 10 bases between. CDR3 nucleotide sequence: TGTGCCAGCAGCCGCCCCGGGACCTACGAGCAGTACTTC. Protein product: CASSRPGTYEQYF.

This chain uses TRBV5-4 with TRBJ2-5, with TRBD2 matching 8 bases. The CDR3 extends over 14 amino acids. With V trimmed by 4 bases and J by 5 bases, 7 bases remained unmatched. Looked up from germline, CDR1 is SGHNT and CDR2 is YYREEE (reference sequence). The CDR3 loop is CASSRSGSRETQYF. CDR3 DNA: TGTGCCAGCAGCCGGAGCGGGAGCCGGGAGACCCAGTACTTC.

The rearrangement joins TRBV29-1 to TRBJ1-3, with no clear D. Trimming stripped 1 base from V and 0 bases from J, with 7 bases between. The CDR3 loop spans 14 amino acids. The V gene's germline CDR1 is SQVTM and CDR2 ANQGSEA. CDR3 nucleotide sequence: TGCAGCGTTGAAGCCCTGGACTCTGGAAACACCATATATTTT. Translation gives CSVEALDSGNTIYF.

The chain uses TRBV7-9 and TRBJ2-7; a weak D match, TRBD1 (5 bases). This CDR3 contains 13 residues. Per the germline V gene, CDR1 is SEHNR and CDR2 is FQNEAQ (reference sequence). Trimming took 5 bases from V and 4 from J, leaving 12 bases between them. The CDR3 spells CASSPDRPYEQYF. The CDR3 DNA follows: TGTGCCAGCAGCCCCGACAGACCTTACGAGCAGTACTTC.

This chain connects TRBV5-1 to TRBJ2-5; 7 bases fit TRBD2. The V gene end was trimmed by 0 bases and the J gene end by 2 bases; junction bases not matched to a gene: 1. This CDR3 has 14 amino acids. Germline V gives CDR1 SGHRS, CDR2 YFSETQ. CDR3 sequence: CASSLASGQETQYF. The CDR3 DNA follows: TGCGCCAGCAGCTTGGCTAGCGGACAAGAGACCCAGTACTTC.

The chain uses TRBV7-9 and TRBJ1-2; 12 bases are shared with TRBD1. Germline CDR1 SEHNR, CDR2 FQNEAQ (reference sequence). The CDR3 totals 17 residues. Trimming took 3 bases from V and 5 from J; bases not matched to a gene: 10. DNA for the CDR3: TGTGCCAGCAGCTTGGGACAGGGGGCCCTACTGGGATATGGCTACACCTTC. The encoded protein is CASSLGQGALLGYGYTF.

V and J are TRBV5-1 and TRBJ2-3, with D possibly matching TRBD2 (6 bases). This CDR3 has 14 amino acids. Trimming took off 3 bases at V and 1 base at J, with 9 bases between the two ends. Germline CDR1 is SGHRS and CDR2 is YFSETQ. The CDR3 reads CASSSGGGTDTQYF. DNA for the CDR3: TGCGCCAGCAGCTCCGGCGGGGGCACAGATACGCAGTATTTT.

The chain carries TRBV19 and TRBJ2-1, with 13 bases that match TRBD2. The CDR3 is 18 amino acids. CDR1 is LNHDA and CDR2 is SQIVND in the germline V gene (reference sequence). The V gene end was trimmed by 4 bases and the J gene end by 5 bases; junction bases not matched to a gene: 11. CDR3 DNA sequence: TGTGCCAGTAGTAGTACAGGACCGGGACTAGCGGGGCACAATGAGCAGTTCTTC. Its translation: CASSSTGPGLAGHNEQFF. Looking up the rest from reference TRBV19 and TRBJ2-1 gives the full variable domain: DGGITQSPKYLFRKEGQNVTLSCEQNLNHDAMYWYRQDPGQGLRLIYYSQIVNDFQKGDIAEGYSVSREKKESFPLTVTSAQKNPTAFYLCASSSTGPGLAGHNEQFFGPGTRLTVL.

The V call is TRBV7-2, the J call TRBJ2-1; 13 nucleotides align to TRBD2. V lost 6 bases and J lost 9; bases outside the gene matches: 5. The CDR3 is made up of 14 amino acids. Per germline, CDR1 SGHTA and CDR2 FQGNSA. In DNA form, the CDR3 reads TGTGCCAGCAGACTAGCGGGAGGGTTTGCTGAGCAGTTCTTC. Amino acids: CASRLAGGFAEQFF.

The V gene is TRBV7-8, the J gene TRBJ2-7, with TRBD1 identical over 8 bases. Trimming removed 5 bases from V and 7 bases from J; junction bases left unmatched: 16. Germline V lookup: CDR1 SGHVS, CDR2 FQNEAQ. The length of the CDR3 is 16 residues. The CDR3 region has the DNA TGTGCCAGCAGCCCAGGGGGCCGGCTACTGATGGGGGAGCAGTACTTC. This gives the protein CASSPGGRLLMGEQYF.

The chain joins TRBV27 to TRBJ2-1, with 13 bases aligning to TRBD2. The germline CDR1 and CDR2 sequences are MNHEY and SMNVEV (reference sequence). The CDR3 sequence is 20 residues long. The V and J ends lost 5 bases and 0 bases, in that order; junction bases with no gene match: 13. CDR3: CASSLRTSGSSSRSYNEQFF. The CDR3 nucleotides are TGTGCCAGCAGTCTCCGGACTAGCGGGAGTAGCTCGCGCTCCTACAATGAGCAGTTCTTC.

The chain couples TRBV25-1 to TRBJ2-3, with 7 bases aligning to TRBD2. Germline assignment: CDR1 MGHDK and CDR2 SYGVNS. The CDR3 is made up of 16 amino acids. V lost 0 bases and J lost 4; bases outside the gene matches: 7. CDR3 amino acids: CASSEYKGLKADTQYF. In DNA, the CDR3 is TGTGCCAGCAGTGAATATAAGGGACTAAAGGCAGATACGCAGTATTTT.

This CDR3 is CASSTPITGGRDTIYF. The DNA for the CDR3 is TGTGCCAGCAGTACGCCAATCACAGGGGGTCGGGACACCATATATTTT. The chain employs TRBV2 and TRBJ1-3; 8 nucleotides match TRBD1. Per germline, CDR1 SNHLY and CDR2 FYNNEI. This CDR3 spans 16 amino acids. Losses at the gene ends were 5 bases for V and 8 bases for J; bases not matched to a gene: 14.

The chain recombines TRBV10-3 with TRBJ2-5; TRBD1 matches 9 bases. The CDR3 extends over 13 amino acids. Germline V CDR1 and CDR2: ENHRY, SYGVKD. Trimming took 4 bases from V and 5 from J; bases not matched to a gene: 2. DNA of the CDR3: TGTGCCATCAGTGTCGGACAGGGGGAGACCCAGTACTTC. Protein product: CAISVGQGETQYF.

This clone showed up just once. The genes are TRBV13 and TRBJ2-1, with 8 positions matching TRBD1. CDR1 is PRHDT and CDR2 is FYEKMQ in the germline V gene (reference sequence). V dropped 2 bases and J dropped 4; count of bases not matched to a gene: 4. The CDR3 is made up of 15 amino acids. Here the CDR3 reads CASSLSGQVYNEQFF. The CDR3 DNA is TGTGCCAGCAGCTTATCGGGACAGGTGTACAATGAGCAGTTCTTC.

The V gene is TRBV5-4, the J gene TRBJ2-3; TRBD1 matches at 9 bases. Germline V gives CDR1 SGHNT, CDR2 YYREEE (reference sequence). V lost 4 bases and J lost 1; bases outside the gene matches: 7. This CDR3 spans 16 amino acids. The CDR3 DNA reads TGTGCCAGCAGCCCGGACAGGGGTTTGCGCACAGATACGCAGTATTTT. Its protein is CASSPDRGLRTDTQYF.

This chain connects TRBV5-1 to TRBJ2-2, with D perhaps TRBD1 or TRBD2 (6 bases each). The V gene lost 5 bases and the J gene lost 7 bases, with 15 bases spanning the gap. The CDR3 consists of 14 residues. The germline V gene encodes CDR1 SGHRS and CDR2 YFSETQ. CDR3 protein: CASRRRGTDGELFF. The CDR3 region has the DNA TGCGCCAGCAGAAGGAGGGGGACGGACGGGGAGCTGTTTTTT.

This clone was recorded once. This chain joins TRBV19 and TRBJ2-4, with D tentatively TRBD2 (6 bases). With 1 base removed from V and 8 bases from J, the gap between germline ends came to 15 bases. The germline V gene has CDR1 LNHDA and CDR2 SQIVND (reference sequence). The CDR3 totals 15 residues. The CDR3 bases are TGTGCCAGTAGTATAGGAGTAGGGTGGGGGGACATTCAGTACTTC. Protein: CASSIGVGWGDIQYF. Full variable domain (remainder filled in from reference TRBV19 and TRBJ2-4): DGGITQSPKYLFRKEGQNVTLSCEQNLNHDAMYWYRQDPGQGLRLIYYSQIVNDFQKGDIAEGYSVSREKKESFPLTVTSAQKNPTAFYLCASSIGVGWGDIQYFGAGTRLSVL.

V gene TRBV28 combines with J gene TRBJ2-1; 14 bases match TRBD2. Looked up from germline, CDR1 is MDHEN and CDR2 is SYDVKM. With 3 bases clipped from V and 7 bases from J, the junction kept 5 bases outside the gene matches. CDR3 size: 16 residues. The CDR3 loop reads CASSLGLAGVTNEQFF. The CDR3 nucleotides read TGTGCCAGCAGTTTGGGACTAGCGGGAGTAACGAATGAGCAGTTCTTC.

This rearrangement joins TRBV19 to TRBJ1-2; tentatively, D is TRBD1 (6 bases). The CDR3 is 14 residues long. Deletions cut 6 bases from V and 6 bases from J, with 17 bases between. Germline V gene sequence: CDR1 LNHDA, CDR2 SQIVND (reference sequence). CDR3 coding DNA: TGTGCCAGTAGCCCGTTTCAGGGGCTGCATGGCTACACCTTC. This translates into CASSPFQGLHGYTF.

Here the CDR3 DNA reads TGTGCCAGCAGCGTAGACGCCACCCCATTATCCAGCTACACCTTC. As protein: CASSVDATPLSSYTF. This chain links TRBV9 with TRBJ1-2; D is ambiguous. V lost 0 bases to trimming and J lost 9 bases, with 18 bases between them. Per germline, CDR1 SGDLS and CDR2 YYNGEE. The CDR3 runs 15 residues.

The J gene is TRBJ2-7, the V gene TRBV6-5; TRBD1 is a possible D gene (5 bases). V lost 2 bases, J lost 1 base, and 12 bases lay in between. The length of the CDR3 is 15 residues. The germline gives CDR1 MNHEY, CDR2 SVGAGI. In nucleotides, the CDR3 is TGTGCCAGCAGTTACAGCAGGGTGACATCCTACGAGCAGTACTTC. As protein: CASSYSRVTSYEQYF.